The 23 T cell receptor beta chains given below trace back to one sample, sequenced in a study of shared clonotypes between healthy human individuals. Terminally differentiated effector memory CD45RA+ cells were excluded by CCR7 positive selection of CD45RO-negative cells. Clones were read by immunoSEQ multiplex PCR, and TCRdb kept only the in-frame ones, dropping some. The data show more than 500,000 clones, with roughly 95% seen just once and about 0.11% held by the top ten. Source material: naive CD8+ T cells sorted from blood. Receptor source: a woman in her twenties or thirties in good health.

This clone was seen only once. The rearrangement joins TRBV4-1 to TRBJ2-7; TRBD2 matches at 7 bases. Germline CDR1 reads MGHRA; CDR2 reads YSYEKL. Losses at the gene ends were 4 bases for V and 4 bases for J; bases not matched to a gene: 13. The CDR3 covers 16 residues. The CDR3 protein is CASSPKMGGVSYEQYF. The DNA of the CDR3 is TGCGCCAGCAGCCCGAAGATGGGAGGGGTATCGTACGAGCAGTACTTC.

Concerning this clone: Other DNA sequences in this specimen translate into the identical CDR3. The chain combines TRBV27 with TRBJ2-1, with no clear D. In germline, CDR1 is MNHEY, CDR2 SMNVEV (reference sequence). This CDR3 spans 14 amino acids. The ends were cut back, 4 bases at V and 0 bases at J, with 7 bases in the middle. As DNA, the CDR3 is TGTGCCAGCAGTTACGTGAGCTCCTACAATGAGCAGTTCTTC. Amino acids: CASSYVSSYNEQFF.

The chain uses TRBV28 and TRBJ1-1; D remains ambiguous. With 6 bases removed from V and 0 bases from J, the gap between germline ends came to 8 bases. The CDR3 length is 13 residues. Germline V gene data show CDR1 as MDHEN and CDR2 as SYDVKM. As DNA, the CDR3 is TGTGCCAGCAGCGTCGGGGTGAACACTGAAGCTTTCTTT. It specifies CASSVGVNTEAFF.

The chain carries TRBV6-1 and TRBJ2-7, with TRBD1 as a possible D gene (6 bases). Between the trimmed V and J ends, which lost 1 base and 2 bases, there was a span of 12 bases. The germline CDR1 and CDR2 sequences are MNHNS and SASEGT. The CDR3 runs to 15 residues. CDR3 DNA: TGTGCCAGCAGTGAAGTGTCCGGACAGACCTACGAGCAGTACTTC. The encoded protein is CASSEVSGQTYEQYF.

Notes on this clone: The identical CDR3 is also encoded by other nucleotide sequences in the sample. J is TRBJ2-7 and V is TRBV27, with 10 bases fitting TRBD1. V shed 5 bases, J shed 2 bases, and the junction held 3 bases outside the gene matches. The CDR3 is 14 residues long. Germline V gene lookup returns CDR1 MNHEY and CDR2 SMNVEV (reference sequence). The DNA of the CDR3 is TGTGCCAGCAGTCTAGGACAGGGGGCCTACGAGCAGTACTTC. Residues: CASSLGQGAYEQYF.

V and J are TRBV4-1 and TRBJ2-5, with 8 positions matching TRBD2. The CDR3 has 18 amino acids. Germline V gene sequence: CDR1 MGHRA, CDR2 YSYEKL. Trimming removed 2 bases from V and 7 bases from J; junction bases left unmatched: 18. CDR3 amino acids: CASSQPRVGTRGIRTQYF. The DNA for the CDR3 is TGCGCCAGCAGCCAACCACGCGTAGGGACTAGGGGGATTAGGACCCAGTACTTC.

This rearrangement joins TRBV7-6 to TRBJ2-5; D is undetermined. The V gene's germline CDR1 is SGHVS and CDR2 FNYEAQ. The CDR3 is made up of 17 amino acids. With 4 bases removed from V and 2 bases from J, the gap between germline ends came to 20 bases. The CDR3 here is CASSSRRVKRTQETQYF. The CDR3 region has the DNA TGTGCCAGCAGCTCCCGTCGTGTCAAGCGTACGCAAGAGACCCAGTACTTC.

The V and J genes are TRBV7-2 and TRBJ2-7; D is unresolved. Germline lookup yields CDR1 SGHTA and CDR2 FQGNSA. V was trimmed by 7 bases and J by 4 bases, leaving 17 bases between them. The length of the CDR3 is 14 residues. The CDR3 nucleotides are TGTGCCAGCACCCATGTCGGAGCTTTATACGAGCAGTACTTC. This encodes CASTHVGALYEQYF.

In this sample, this clone turned up once. The chain uses TRBV7-9 and TRBJ1-2, with no clear D. V lost 5 bases, J lost 3 bases, and 10 bases lay in between. Per the germline V gene, CDR1 is SEHNR and CDR2 is FQNEAQ (reference sequence). The CDR3 totals 13 residues. The CDR3 DNA is TGTGCCAGCAGCGAAGAGACGGACTATGGCTACACCTTC. Residues: CASSEETDYGYTF.

The chain has TRBV30 and TRBJ2-1; 8 bases line up with TRBD2. This CDR3 comprises 16 residues. V lost 1 base and J lost 3; bases outside the gene matches: 8. Per germline, CDR1 GTSNPN and CDR2 SVGIG (reference sequence). The CDR3 sequence is CAWSESAGVHYNEQFF. CDR3 DNA sequence: TGTGCCTGGAGTGAATCAGCGGGAGTACACTACAATGAGCAGTTCTTC. Filled out from reference TRBV30 and TRBJ2-1, the complete variable domain reads SQTIHQWPATLVQPVGSPLSLECTVEGTSNPNLYWYRQAAGRGLQLLFYSVGIGQISSEVPQNLSASRPQDRQFILSSKKLLLSDSGFYLCAWSESAGVHYNEQFFGPGTRLTVL.

This chain uses TRBV6-4 with TRBJ2-1, with 13 nucleotides matching TRBD2. Germline lookup yields CDR1 MRHNA and CDR2 SNTAGT. J gave up 5 bases and V 0 bases, and 1 base lay outside the gene matches. CDR3 length: 16 amino acids. CDR3 nucleotides: TGTGCCAGCAGTGACTCCGGGACTAGCGGGAACAATGAGCAGTTCTTC. It specifies CASSDSGTSGNNEQFF.

The chain has TRBV2 and TRBJ1-1, with D unresolved. Between the trimmed V and J ends, which lost 3 bases and 8 bases, there was a span of 4 bases. There are 10 residues in the CDR3. The germline V gene has CDR1 SNHLY and CDR2 FYNNEI. This CDR3 is CASSDGEAFF. The CDR3, as DNA: TGTGCCAGCAGTGACGGGGAAGCTTTCTTT.

V and J are TRBV7-8 and TRBJ2-3; TRBD1 is a possible D gene (9 bases). Germline lookup yields CDR1 SGHVS and CDR2 FQNEAQ. V was pared by 0 bases and J by 6 bases, with 19 bases between. The length of the CDR3 is 17 residues. The CDR3 spells CASSLATGTGTRDTQYF. CDR3 nucleotide sequence: TGTGCCAGCAGCTTAGCCACCGGGACAGGGACTAGGGATACGCAGTATTTT. Looking up the rest from reference TRBV7-8 and TRBJ2-3 gives the full variable domain: GAGVSQSPRYKVAKRGQDVALRCDPISGHVSLFWYQQALGQGPEFLTYFQNEAQLDKSGLPSDRFFAERPEGSVSTLKIQRTQQEDSAVYLCASSLATGTGTRDTQYFGPGTRLTVL.

A single count supports this clone. V is TRBV28 and J is TRBJ2-6; D possibly corresponds to TRBD2 (5 bases). Germline lookup yields CDR1 MDHEN and CDR2 SYDVKM. V lost 6 bases and J 3 bases, leaving 15 bases between the germline ends. The CDR3 sequence is 16 residues long. The CDR3 DNA sequence: TGTGCCAGCAGCCACTCGAGGGAAAGTGGGGCCAACGTCCTGACTTTC. It yields the protein CASSHSRESGANVLTF.

V and J are TRBV13 and TRBJ2-7; 9 bases line up with TRBD1. V lost 0 bases, J lost 3 bases, and 12 bases stayed unmatched. This CDR3 is built from 18 residues. The germline CDR1 and CDR2 sequences are PRHDT and FYEKMQ (reference sequence). The CDR3 DNA sequence: TGTGCCAGCAGCTTAGGCCCGGGTTTGACAGGGGGGAGCTACGAGCAGTACTTC. Encoded protein: CASSLGPGLTGGSYEQYF.

The V and J genes are TRBV7-9 and TRBJ2-5, with 12 bases identical to TRBD1. The V gene end was trimmed by 4 bases and the J gene end by 4 bases; junction bases not matched to a gene: 7. The CDR3 is made up of 16 amino acids. Germline V gene data show CDR1 as SEHNR and CDR2 as FQNEAQ (reference sequence). The CDR3: CASSSRDRGRLETQYF. Written as DNA, the CDR3 is TGTGCCAGCAGCTCAAGGGACAGGGGGCGCTTAGAGACCCAGTACTTC.

The V and J genes are TRBV4-1 and TRBJ2-1; D not certain. The germline V gene encodes CDR1 MGHRA and CDR2 YSYEKL. CDR3 size: 16 residues. Trimming removed 1 base at V and 4 bases at J, with 14 bases between. CDR3 DNA sequence: TGCGCCAGCAGCCAAGGAATCGGTCCAAGGTACAATGAGCAGTTCTTC. This gives the protein CASSQGIGPRYNEQFF.

The rearrangement uses TRBV6-4 and TRBJ2-2; D uncertain. The germline V gene encodes CDR1 MRHNA and CDR2 SNTAGT. This CDR3 has 16 residues. The V end lost 7 bases, the J end lost 0 bases, and 15 bases lay between the germline ends. The CDR3 here is CASTENPYTNTGELFF. The CDR3 bases are TGTGCCAGCACCGAGAATCCATATACGAACACCGGGGAGCTGTTTTTT.

The rearrangement joins TRBV28 to TRBJ2-2; D not certain. Germline-derived CDR1 and CDR2 are MDHEN and SYDVKM. V was clipped by 3 bases and J by 0 bases, with 17 bases between them. The CDR3 runs 18 residues. The DNA of the CDR3 is TGTGCCAGCAGTTTTTTCGACGTTGTTAGGCCGAACACCGGGGAGCTGTTTTTT. Protein: CASSFFDVVRPNTGELFF.

The V gene is TRBV28, the J gene TRBJ1-1; the D is unclear. CDR1 is MDHEN and CDR2 is SYDVKM in the germline V gene. Trimming took off 3 bases at V and 6 bases at J, with 5 bases between the two ends. The CDR3 loop spans 11 amino acids. The DNA for the CDR3 is TGTGCCAGCAGTTTCTTAGCTGAAGCTTTCTTT. It codes for CASSFLAEAFF.

The chain uses TRBV7-6 and TRBJ2-1, with a possible D match to TRBD2 (6 bases). The CDR3 contains 16 residues. Germline CDR1 is SGHVS and CDR2 is FNYEAQ. Trimming removed 1 base from V and 4 bases from J, with 14 bases in between. The CDR3 coding sequence is TGTGCCAGCAGCTTAGTATTCGGGGGAAGTTACAATGAGCAGTTCTTC. Protein: CASSLVFGGSYNEQFF.

J is TRBJ2-3 and V is TRBV19, with TRBD2 matching over 9 bases. V was clipped by 6 bases and J by 3 bases; unmatched bases: 7. The CDR3 covers 15 residues. Germline-derived CDR1 and CDR2 are LNHDA and SQIVND (reference sequence). This chain's CDR3 is CASRTYSGSTDTQYF. The CDR3 DNA is TGTGCCAGTAGAACTTATAGCGGGAGTACAGATACGCAGTATTTT.

The rearrangement links TRBV19 to TRBJ1-4, with D perhaps matching TRBD1 (5 bases). Per the germline V gene, CDR1 is LNHDA and CDR2 is SQIVND (reference sequence). V was pared by 7 bases and J by 5 bases, with 11 bases between. This CDR3 contains 13 residues. CDR3 DNA sequence: TGTGCCAGTAATCCTGACAGAAATGAAAAACTGTTTTTT. This codes for CASNPDRNEKLFF.